This T cell receptor beta chain was sequenced for a study of cytomegalovirus exposure and HLA in healthy donors. Study-wide results and caveats: Within an earlier analysis, most TCR beta V segments proved productive either about 87% or about 30% of the time.

Whereas donors were nominally healthy upon sampling, unrecorded immune exposures were probable. The study ran its PCR with 60 Vbeta and 13 Jbeta primers. TCRdb's table, derived via immunoSEQ multiplex PCR, lists solely in-frame clones and lacks some. The table has 50,000 or so clones, approximately 77% seen once. Regarding this clone: The antigen is unknown.

V shed 3 bases, J shed 4 bases, and the junction held 7 bases outside the gene matches. Per germline, CDR1 KGHSH and CDR2 LQKENI. The CDR3 runs 15 residues. Specimen: PBMCs. The source is a woman between 50 and 59 years old in good health and CMV-seronegative. This rearrangement joins TRBV18 to TRBJ2-7; 9 positions match TRBD1. DNA for the CDR3: TGTGCCAGCTCACCGGACAGGGGAAAGGAGTACGAGCAGTACTTC. Its protein is CASSPDRGKEYEQYF.